Each of the 17 T cell receptor beta chains below was sequenced from the same sample in a study of T-cell memory formation after mild COVID-19. Each CDR3 protein gets one entry after TCRdb re-called the 5' RACE reads with MiXCR. The sample shows some 190,000 distinct CDR3 sequences, 15% to 20% of them seen only once. The source material was PBMCs or a T cell subset sorted from them (not recorded which). The receptors derive from an adult woman who had mild COVID-19 (a few samples of this study predate the infection). Cell type and time point are not known.

The chain is built from TRBV12-3 or TRBV12-4 and TRBJ2-1; 10 nucleotides align to TRBD2. The junction had 4 bases not matched to a gene; V was cut back by 5 bases and J by 6 bases. The CDR3 covers 14 residues. Here the CDR3 reads CASSGTSEFNEQFF. The CDR3 nucleotides read TGTGCCAGCAGTGGGACTAGCGAGTTCAATGAGCAGTTCTTC.

J is TRBJ2-1 and V is TRBV5-1; 7 bases are shared with TRBD2. Germline CDR1 and CDR2: SGHRS and YFSETQ. V was clipped by 5 bases and J by 3 bases; unmatched bases: 8. The CDR3 is 15 residues long. This CDR3 is CASSPSGEDYNEQFF. The CDR3 DNA reads as TGCGCCAGCAGTCCCAGCGGGGAAGACTACAATGAGCAGTTCTTC.

Written as DNA, the CDR3 is TGTGCCAGCAGCTTGGGCGCGGCGGGGACCCAGTACTTC. Protein: CASSLGAAGTQYF. J is TRBJ2-5 and V is TRBV7-7, with D possibly matching TRBD2 (5 bases). CDR3 size: 13 residues. With 3 bases removed from V and 7 bases from J, the gap between germline ends came to 12 bases. The germline V gene has CDR1 SSHAT and CDR2 FNYEAQ (reference sequence).

The chain joins TRBV20-1 to TRBJ2-6; 12 nucleotides line up with TRBD2. J was trimmed by 0 bases and V by 3 bases; bases with no gene match: 3. The germline V gene encodes CDR1 DFQATT and CDR2 SNEGSKA (reference sequence). This CDR3 contains 17 residues. CDR3 DNA sequence: TGCAGTGCTAGCCGGGGACTAGCGGGCTCTGGGGCCAACGTCCTGACTTTC. Its translation is CSASRGLAGSGANVLTF.

The rearrangement uses TRBV2 and TRBJ2-7, with 11 nucleotides matching TRBD1. The germline gives CDR1 SNHLY, CDR2 FYNNEI. V shed 6 bases, J shed 1 base, and the junction held 5 bases outside the gene matches. The CDR3 totals 15 residues. The DNA for the CDR3 is TGTGCCAGCAGAGAGGGACAGGGGGGATCCTACGAGCAGTACTTC. Its translation is CASREGQGGSYEQYF.

The chain is built from TRBV27 and TRBJ2-7; 8 bases line up with TRBD1. Germline trimming cut 8 bases from V and 6 bases from J; bases unmatched to any gene: 12. The CDR3 contains 14 residues. Germline CDR1 reads MNHEY; CDR2 reads SMNVEV (reference sequence). The CDR3 DNA reads as TGTGCCAGCGGCAACTCGGACAGGGCGGGCGAGCAGTACTTC. It translates to CASGNSDRAGEQYF.

This clonotype has a handful of counts. The chain uses TRBV20-1 and TRBJ1-3, with D possibly being TRBD1 (5 bases). Germline values: CDR1 DFQATT, CDR2 SNEGSKA (reference sequence). The germline V and J ends were trimmed by 6 bases and 2 bases, with 14 bases remaining between them. The CDR3 totals 14 residues. CDR3 sequence: CSASKGFPGNTIYF. In nucleotides, the CDR3 is TGCAGTGCCTCAAAGGGGTTTCCTGGAAACACCATATATTTT.

The chain couples TRBV6-2 or TRBV6-3 to TRBJ2-1, with TRBD2 matching 13 bases. V gave up 5 bases and J gave up 5 bases; unmatched junction bases: 6. This CDR3 is built from 16 residues. CDR1 is MNHEY, CDR2 SVGEGT, per germline. The CDR3 region is CASSQTGLAGHNEQFF. The CDR3 DNA reads as TGTGCCAGCAGTCAAACGGGACTAGCGGGACACAATGAGCAGTTCTTC.

A few counts support this clonotype. The CDR3 spells CASARGGRGTDTQYF. The CDR3 DNA is TGTGCCAGCGCGCGGGGAGGGAGAGGCACAGATACGCAGTATTTT. The chain employs TRBV5-4 and TRBJ2-3; 7 positions match TRBD2. V lost 7 bases and J lost 1; bases outside the gene matches: 9. There are 15 residues in the CDR3. The germline V gene encodes CDR1 SGHNT and CDR2 YYREEE (reference sequence).

The rearrangement links TRBV5-1 to TRBJ1-1, with D tentatively TRBD1 (5 bases). The germline CDR1 and CDR2 sequences are SGHRS and YFSETQ. The V and J ends lost 4 bases and 0 bases respectively, with 13 bases between them. CDR3 size: 15 residues. This CDR3 is CASSPLQVMNTEAFF. Written as DNA, the CDR3 is TGCGCCAGCAGCCCTTTACAGGTTATGAACACTGAAGCTTTCTTT.

The chain is built from TRBV15 and TRBJ2-5; TRBD2 matches 8 bases. CDR3 length equals 15 residues. V shed 0 bases and J 4 bases; nucleotides not matched to a gene: 4. Germline V gene lookup returns CDR1 LNHNV and CDR2 YYDKDF (reference sequence). The CDR3 region has the DNA TGTGCCACCAGCAGAGAGCGGCTAGCGGGAGAGACCCAGTACTTC. Its translation is CATSRERLAGETQYF.

The CDR3 DNA reads as TGTGCCAGCAGATTCCAAGAGACCCAGTACTTC. This codes for CASRFQETQYF. The chain joins TRBV27 to TRBJ2-5; D unclear. The CDR3 sequence is 11 residues long. Germline V CDR1 and CDR2: MNHEY, SMNVEV (reference sequence). Trimming removed 6 bases at V and 1 base at J, with 3 bases between.

In this sample, this clonotype turned up a few times. The chain employs TRBV4-3 and TRBJ1-2; perhaps TRBD1 as D (5 bases). CDR3 length: 15 amino acids. The V gene's germline CDR1 is LGHNA and CDR2 YSLEER. V lost 3 bases and J lost 14, with 25 bases in between. The CDR3 bases are TGCGCCAGCAGCCATTCCGCTGGGACCGACCGGCGAGGGACCTTC. It codes for CASSHSAGTDRRGTF.

There are a few counts of this clonotype. The chain's CDR3 is CASRSEGVEAFF. CDR3 nucleotides: TGTGCCAGCAGATCCGAGGGGGTTGAAGCTTTCTTT. The rearrangement links TRBV7-9 to TRBJ1-1; tentative D call: TRBD1 (6 bases). V lost 6 bases, J lost 7 bases, and 12 bases lay in between. CDR1 and CDR2 from the germline V gene are SEHNR and FQNEAQ (reference sequence). CDR3 size: 12 residues.

This clonotype was seen ten or more times. V is TRBV5-1 and J is TRBJ1-6; 7 nucleotides agree with TRBD1. This CDR3 contains 16 residues. V shed 0 bases, J shed 11 bases, and the junction held 11 bases outside the gene matches. Germline CDR1 reads SGHRS; CDR2 reads YFSETQ. The CDR3 is CASSLDYGTAQTPLHF. DNA of the CDR3: TGCGCCAGCAGCTTGGATTATGGGACAGCACAAACACCCCTCCACTTT. The full variable domain, in which reference TRBV5-1 and TRBJ1-6 provide the parts outside the CDR3, is KAGVTQTPRYLIKTRGQQVTLSCSPISGHRSVSWYQQTPGQGLQFLFEYFSETQRNKGNFPGRFSGRQFSNSRSEMNVSTLELGDSALYLCASSLDYGTAQTPLHFGNGTRLTVT.

The chain employs TRBV12-3 or TRBV12-4 and TRBJ1-5; D is undetermined. Trimming took 3 bases from V and 2 from J, leaving 8 bases between them. CDR3 size: 14 residues. The CDR3, as DNA: TGTGCCAGCAGTTTTGGGCAGCGCAATCAGCCCCAGCATTTT. Its protein is CASSFGQRNQPQHF.

This chain joins TRBV10-3 and TRBJ2-1, with 11 nucleotides matching TRBD2. The CDR3 is made up of 16 amino acids. CDR1 is ENHRY and CDR2 is SYGVKD in the germline V gene. V lost 6 bases and J lost 0; bases outside the gene matches: 4. In DNA form, the CDR3 reads TGTGCCATCAGGGGGACTAGCGGAAGCTCCTACAATGAGCAGTTCTTC. This gives the protein CAIRGTSGSSYNEQFF.